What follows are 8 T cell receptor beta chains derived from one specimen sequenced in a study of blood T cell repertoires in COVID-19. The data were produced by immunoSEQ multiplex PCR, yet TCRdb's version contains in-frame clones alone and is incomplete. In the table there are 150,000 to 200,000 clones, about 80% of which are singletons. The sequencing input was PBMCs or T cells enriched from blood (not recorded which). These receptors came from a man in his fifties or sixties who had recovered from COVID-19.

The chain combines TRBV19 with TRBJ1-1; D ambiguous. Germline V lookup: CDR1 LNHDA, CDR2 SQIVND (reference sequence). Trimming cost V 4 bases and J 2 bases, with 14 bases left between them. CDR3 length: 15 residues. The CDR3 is CASSREAYSNTEAFF. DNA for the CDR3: TGTGCCAGTAGTAGGGAGGCCTACTCAAACACTGAAGCTTTCTTT.

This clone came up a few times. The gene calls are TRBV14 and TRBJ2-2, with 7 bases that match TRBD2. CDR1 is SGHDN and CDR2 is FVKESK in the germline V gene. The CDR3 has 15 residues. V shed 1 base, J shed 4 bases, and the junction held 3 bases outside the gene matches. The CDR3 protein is CASSQGTSRTGELFF. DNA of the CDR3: TGTGCCAGCAGCCAAGGGACTAGTCGCACCGGGGAGCTGTTTTTT.

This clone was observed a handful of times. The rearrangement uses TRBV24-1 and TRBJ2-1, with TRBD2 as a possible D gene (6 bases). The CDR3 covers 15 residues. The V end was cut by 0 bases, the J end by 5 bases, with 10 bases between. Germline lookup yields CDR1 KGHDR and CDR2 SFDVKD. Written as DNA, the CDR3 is TGTGCCACCAGTGATTTGGCGGGGAGTCACAATGAGCAGTTCTTC. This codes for CATSDLAGSHNEQFF.

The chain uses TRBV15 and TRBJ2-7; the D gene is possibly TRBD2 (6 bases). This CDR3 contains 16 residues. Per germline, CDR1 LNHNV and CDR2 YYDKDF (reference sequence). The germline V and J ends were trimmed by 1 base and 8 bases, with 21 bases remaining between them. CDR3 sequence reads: CATSRANSGSIFKQYF. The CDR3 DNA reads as TGTGCCACCAGCAGAGCTAACTCCGGGAGCATCTTTAAGCAGTACTTC.

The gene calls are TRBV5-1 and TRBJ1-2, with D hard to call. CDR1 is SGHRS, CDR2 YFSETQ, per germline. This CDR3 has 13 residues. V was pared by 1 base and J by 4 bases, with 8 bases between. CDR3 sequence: CASSLWAGYGYTF. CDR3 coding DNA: TGCGCCAGCAGCTTGTGGGCAGGCTATGGCTACACCTTC.

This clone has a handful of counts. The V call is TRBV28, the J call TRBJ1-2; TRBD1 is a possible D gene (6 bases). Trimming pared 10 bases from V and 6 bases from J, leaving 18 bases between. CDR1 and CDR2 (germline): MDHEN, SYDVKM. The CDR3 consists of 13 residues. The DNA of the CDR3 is TGTGCCACACAGATCCGACAGGCTGATGGCTACACCTTC. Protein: CATQIRQADGYTF.

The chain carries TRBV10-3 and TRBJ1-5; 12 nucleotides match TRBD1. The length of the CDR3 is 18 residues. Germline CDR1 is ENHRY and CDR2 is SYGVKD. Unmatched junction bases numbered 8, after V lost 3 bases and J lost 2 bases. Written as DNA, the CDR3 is TGTGCCATCAGTGATGCGGGACAGGGGGCCGGGGGCAATCAGCCCCAGCATTTT. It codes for CAISDAGQGAGGNQPQHF.

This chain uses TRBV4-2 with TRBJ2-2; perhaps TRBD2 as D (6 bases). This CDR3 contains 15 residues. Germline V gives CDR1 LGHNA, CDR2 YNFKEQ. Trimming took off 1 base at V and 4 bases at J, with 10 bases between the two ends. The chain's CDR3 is CASSQGGEFTGELFF. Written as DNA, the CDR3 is TGTGCCAGCAGCCAAGGCGGGGAATTCACCGGGGAGCTGTTTTTT.